This is a list of T cell receptor beta chains from one sample in a study of shared clonotypes between healthy human individuals. Clones were read by immunoSEQ multiplex PCR, and TCRdb kept only the in-frame ones, dropping some. The sample shows around 1.9 million clones, just over 90% of them seen only once. Sequencing was performed on naive CD8+ T cells from PBMCs. Source of these receptors: a man aged 18 to 29 in good health. Some clones in this sample may be carry-over from other donors' samples. Both conserved end residues are part of each CDR3. Each record gives: D gene, CDR3 length, V gene, CDR3 protein. A D gene is named only where the DNA matches it firmly.

D gene: NA; CDR3 length: 16; V gene: TRBV10-3; CDR3 protein: CAISESVASSNQPQHF
D gene: NA; CDR3 length: 15; V gene: TRBV2; CDR3 protein: CASRREPGLYNEQFF
D gene: NA; CDR3 length: 15; V gene: TRBV4-2; CDR3 protein: CASSQEQYSNQPQHF
D gene: NA; CDR3 length: 12; V gene: TRBV28; CDR3 protein: CASSFTLNIQYF
D gene: TRBD2; CDR3 length: 14; V gene: TRBV25-1; CDR3 protein: CASSEKQAGDDQYF
D gene: TRBD2; CDR3 length: 11; V gene: TRBV29-1; CDR3 protein: CSVKREGTQYF
D gene: NA; CDR3 length: 13; V gene: TRBV15; CDR3 protein: CATSLEGTGELFF
D gene: NA; CDR3 length: 14; V gene: TRBV11-1; CDR3 protein: CASSLVPGVDGYTF
D gene: TRBD1; CDR3 length: 17; V gene: TRBV7-9; CDR3 protein: CASSPARGQGMNTEAFF
D gene: NA; CDR3 length: 15; V gene: TRBV7-8; CDR3 protein: CASSLEGLRWDTQYF